This TCR beta chain is from a study of T-cell memory formation after mild COVID-19 listed by TCRdb under 2021. Broadly, across the study: Most TCR sequence clusters were specific to one of the two donors. T-cell clones expanding and contracting after mild COVID-19 in a couple of donors were tracked by longitudinal TCRalpha and TCRbeta repertoire sequencing. Two young, previously healthy adult volunteers, one female and one male, were included in the cohort. Results and caveats for the whole study, not just this receptor: Whether the second-wave clones peaking on day 37 were SARS-CoV-2 specific was not confirmed. Clones contracting from day 15 to 85 had balanced CD4/CD8 phenotypes, while a second wave expanding from day 15 to 37 was biased towards CD4+. Contracting CD4+ clones turned up mainly in the CM and EM memory subsets, whereas EMRA was where CD8+ clones were enriched. Some responding clones were found in pre-infection memory, which suggests that pre-existing cross-reactive memory T cells took part in the SARS-CoV-2 response. Only a couple of mild cases were covered by the study, and larger cohorts that include severe cases with pre-infection samples were considered necessary.

Ficoll-Paque density gradient centrifugation was the method used to isolate PBMCs. Sequencing relied on an Illumina NovaSeq 6000. cDNA libraries for TCRalpha and TCRbeta were prepared by 5'RACE using constant-segment primers, with sample barcodes and unique molecular identifiers added. RNA was extracted from every sample with Trizol reagent. Library amplification was performed in two PCR steps, and a second sample barcode and Illumina TruSeq adapters were introduced in the second step. Sequencing of libraries was performed on an Illumina NovaSeq with 2 x 150 bp paired-end reads. Concerning the study's data processing: The reads were demultiplexed and collapsed into UMI-guided consensus sequences using migec v1.2.7. Using mixcr v2.1.11, the UMI consensuses were aligned to TRA and TRB V and J templates and assembled into clonotypes. Clonotypes were classified as expanded or contracted when called significant by both edgeR and NoisET, with noise models trained on biological replicates. For edgeR calls, the cutoffs were a false discovery rate-adjusted p below 0.01 and a log2 fold-change threshold of 1. PCA with hierarchical clustering of max-normalized trajectories of the 1000 most abundant clonotypes was used as exploratory dynamics analysis. Separately sequenced CD4+ and CD8+ repertoires were used to assign a CD4 or CD8 phenotype to each responding clone. The public reads were reanalyzed by TCRdb: fastp trimming at Q25, MiXCR alignment, in-frame beta chains only. Entries that share a CDR3 protein sequence are merged under the most common genes and DNA. TCRdb, not the authors, supplied the V and J calls. Counted in this sample were under 550,000 distinct CDR3 sequences; under 20% of them appeared once. The ten top clones hold roughly a fifth of the sample.

In its sample, this clonotype was seen a few times. This clone's antigen is unknown. No base-level quality is on record; no much larger clone is a single base apart. This receptor was identified in a man younger than 35 who had mild COVID-19 (a few samples of this study predate the infection). The sample titles of this study are shuffled in the database, so cell type and time point are left out; the donor was told from shared clones. Sequencing used PBMCs or a T cell subset sorted from them (not recorded which).

The CDR3 reads CAISPPGESGIQYF. The bases are TGTGCCATCAGTCCCCCGGGGGAATCTGGCATTCAGTACTTC. The chain is made from TRBV10-3 and TRBJ2-4; the D gene is perhaps TRBD2, from 6 matching bases. Inclusive of the bounding cysteine and phenylalanine, the CDR3 is 14 residues long. CDR3 DNA is the only sequence kept; it has 42 bases, read in frame from the first base. Via the germline V gene, CDR1 is ENHRY and CDR2 SYGVKD. V sheds 5 bases and J sheds 9 bases, leaving 17 bases between their ends.